These T cell receptor beta chains were read from a single sample in a study of blood T cell repertoires in COVID-19. Sequenced by immunoSEQ multiplex PCR; TCRdb stores in-frame clones only, minus some. In the table there are approximately 300,000 clones, approximately 88% of which are singletons. Sequences were obtained from PBMCs or T cells enriched from blood (not recorded which). These receptors came from a man aged 55-75 years who had recovered from COVID-19. CDR3s include the opening cysteine and the closing phenylalanine or tryptophan. D genes are given only for firm matches. A clone size is listed for some rows: how often the clone was seen (once, few, many), or a class if it is expanded.

D gene,CDR3 length,clone size,V gene,J gene,CDR3 protein,CDR3 DNA
TRBD2,13,-,TRBV5-1,TRBJ2-7,CASSLAGSDEQYF,TGCGCCAGCAGCTTAGCGGGATCGGACGAGCAGTACTTC
-,12,few,TRBV6-5,TRBJ2-7,CASGQGGYEQYF,TGTGCCAGCGGCCAGGGGGGATACGAGCAGTACTTC
-,15,-,TRBV6-5,TRBJ1-1,CASSYSIASNTEAFF,TGTGCCAGCAGTTACTCGATAGCGTCCAACACTGAAGCTTTCTTT
-,11,-,TRBV12-3/TRBV12-4,TRBJ2-1,CASSLSDEQFF,TGTGCCAGCAGTTTATCCGATGAGCAGTTCTTC
TRBD2,16,-,TRBV9,TRBJ2-1,CASSVFLADTYNEQFF,TGTGCCAGCAGCGTATTTCTAGCGGACACCTACAATGAGCAGTTCTTC
-,14,-,TRBV7-9,TRBJ1-4,CASSLGDSREKLFF,TGTGCCAGCAGCTTAGGGGACTCTAGGGAAAAACTGTTTTTT
-,16,-,TRBV30,TRBJ2-1,CAWMVKRQSSYNEQFF,TGTGCCTGGATGGTAAAGCGGCAGAGCTCCTACAATGAGCAGTTCTTC
TRBD1,13,-,TRBV3-1/TRBV3-2,TRBJ2-4,CASNRGQGNIQYF,TGTGCCAGCAACCGGGGACAGGGGAACATTCAGTACTTC
TRBD1,14,once,TRBV30,TRBJ2-7,CAWRRIGQGYEQYF,TGTGCCTGGAGACGAATCGGACAGGGCTACGAGCAGTACTTC
-,18,-,TRBV7-9,TRBJ1-1,CASSWAEAPQGGYTEAFF,TGTGCCAGCAGCTGGGCTGAGGCCCCTCAAGGGGGATACACTGAAGCTTTCTTT
TRBD1,15,-,TRBV6-2/TRBV6-3,TRBJ2-4,CASSTGEVAKNIQYF,TGTGCCAGCAGTACAGGGGAAGTAGCCAAAAACATTCAGTACTTC
TRBD1,16,-,TRBV25-1,TRBJ2-2,CASRPDRGDPTGELFF,TGTGCCAGCAGGCCGGACAGGGGTGACCCCACCGGGGAGCTGTTTTTT
-,15,-,TRBV18,TRBJ2-1,CASSPQGLSYNEQFF,TGTGCCAGCTCACCACAAGGACTGTCTTACAATGAGCAGTTCTTC
TRBD2,13,-,TRBV7-7,TRBJ2-3,CAVGTSGTDTQYF,TGTGCCGTAGGGACTAGCGGCACAGATACGCAGTATTTT
TRBD1,12,-,TRBV5-1,TRBJ2-5,CASRTGWETQYF,TGCGCCAGCAGGACAGGGTGGGAGACCCAGTACTTC
TRBD2,17,once,TRBV5-4,TRBJ2-3,CASSLRGTSGRTDTQYF,TGTGCCAGCAGCTTACGCGGGACTAGCGGGCGCACAGATACGCAGTATTTT
-,12,-,TRBV28,TRBJ2-7,CASSRQTYEQYF,TGTGCCAGCAGTCGACAGACCTACGAGCAGTACTTC
-,15,once,TRBV5-6,TRBJ2-5,CASSFISQGTETQYF,TGTGCCAGCAGCTTTATATCTCAGGGAACAGAGACCCAGTACTTC
TRBD1,16,once,TRBV5-1,TRBJ1-1,CASSSRGPQTNTEAFF,TGCGCCAGCAGCTCCAGGGGGCCCCAAACGAACACTGAAGCTTTCTTT
TRBD1,15,-,TRBV6-5,TRBJ2-5,CASSYSTETGETQYF,TGTGCCAGCAGTTACTCGACGGAGACAGGGGAGACCCAGTACTTC
TRBD1,14,-,TRBV11-3,TRBJ2-7,CASSRGGQDSEQYF,TGTGCCAGCAGCCGAGGGGGACAGGACTCCGAGCAGTACTTC
-,17,-,TRBV19,TRBJ1-3,CASSGSPNGMLSDTIYF,TGTGCCAGTAGCGGATCACCAAACGGGATGTTATCGGACACCATATATTTT
TRBD1,15,-,TRBV4-3,TRBJ1-1,CASSVNPRQGTEAFF,TGCGCCAGCAGCGTGAACCCGAGACAGGGTACTGAAGCTTTCTTT
TRBD2,14,-,TRBV30,TRBJ2-3,CACTSGSGTDTQYF,TGTGCCTGTACTAGCGGGAGTGGCACAGATACGCAGTATTTT
TRBD1,14,-,TRBV28,TRBJ1-6,CASSLGQYNSPLHF,TGTGCCAGCAGTTTGGGACAGTATAATTCACCCCTCCACTTT
TRBD1,14,-,TRBV6-5,TRBJ1-4,CASTRTGLNEKLFF,TGTGCCAGCACCAGGACAGGGCTTAATGAAAAACTGTTTTTT
TRBD2,15,-,TRBV28,TRBJ2-7,CASSSPTGGAGEQYF,TGTGCCAGCAGTTCACCGACGGGAGGGGCGGGCGAGCAGTACTTC
-,14,-,TRBV6-5,TRBJ2-7,CASGEVGFQGEQYF,TGTGCCAGCGGGGAGGTCGGGTTCCAGGGCGAGCAGTACTTC
TRBD1,15,-,TRBV2,TRBJ1-3,CASSAQGAPGNTIYF,TGTGCCAGCAGTGCGCAGGGGGCCCCTGGAAACACCATATATTTT
TRBD1,15,-,TRBV11-2,TRBJ1-2,CASSLAGTGGYGYTF,TGTGCCAGCAGCTTAGCCGGGACAGGGGGCTATGGCTACACCTTC
-,12,-,TRBV21-1,TRBJ2-1,CASSRTSGEQFF,TGTGCCAGCAGCAGGACTAGCGGTGAGCAGTTCTTC
TRBD2,15,-,TRBV4-1,TRBJ2-7,CASSQGLAGLYEQYF,TGCGCCAGCAGCCAAGGACTAGCGGGGCTCTACGAGCAGTACTTC
TRBD1,14,once,TRBV29-1,TRBJ1-4,CSVQKDRGHEKLFF,TGCAGCGTCCAAAAAGACAGGGGGCATGAAAAACTGTTTTTT
TRBD2,24,-,TRBV12-5,TRBJ2-3,CASGFPGVSRGPLAGGPSTDTQYF,TGTGCTAGTGGTTTTCCGGGTGTTAGTCGGGGGCCTCTAGCGGGAGGGCCTAGCACAGATACGCAGTATTTT
TRBD1,14,-,TRBV11-2,TRBJ2-5,CASSTDRGQETQYF,TGTGCCAGCAGCACAGACAGGGGTCAGGAGACCCAGTACTTC
-,15,-,TRBV2,TRBJ1-6,CASSGGSSYNSPLHF,TGTGCCAGCAGTGGTGGGAGCTCCTATAATTCACCCCTCCACTTT
TRBD2,16,-,TRBV15,TRBJ2-3,CATSRDGRAGADTQYF,TGTGCCACCAGCAGAGACGGGAGGGCCGGGGCAGATACGCAGTATTTT
TRBD2,16,-,TRBV9,TRBJ2-2,CASSVVGGRAGGELFF,TGTGCCAGCAGCGTAGTTGGCGGGAGGGCCGGCGGGGAGCTGTTTTTT
-,15,-,TRBV6-6,TRBJ1-3,CASSYRTGYGNTIYF,TGTGCCAGCAGTTACCGCACAGGGTACGGAAACACCATATATTTT
TRBD2,14,-,TRBV28,TRBJ2-7,CASSLSGRGYEQYF,TGTGCCAGCAGTCTTAGCGGGAGAGGTTACGAGCAGTACTTC
-,14,-,TRBV19,TRBJ2-2,CASSREDRTGELFF,TGTGCCAGTAGTAGGGAGGATAGGACCGGGGAGCTGTTTTTT
TRBD1,14,once,TRBV19,TRBJ2-5,CASSTGQLQETQYF,TGTGCCAGTAGTACGGGACAGCTACAAGAGACCCAGTACTTC
-,14,-,TRBV24-1,TRBJ2-7,CATSAGTPFYEQYF,TGTGCCACCAGTGCCGGGACACCATTCTACGAGCAGTACTTC
TRBD1,16,-,TRBV6-5,TRBJ1-1,CASSYGQGQWNTEAFF,TGTGCCAGCAGTTATGGTCAGGGACAGTGGAACACTGAAGCTTTCTTT
TRBD2,17,-,TRBV13,TRBJ2-7,CASSRYGPGLGSNEQYF,TGTGCCAGCAGCCGCTACGGACCGGGACTAGGGTCCAACGAGCAGTACTTC
-,15,-,TRBV3-1/TRBV3-2,TRBJ2-7,CASSQDRQGTYEQYF,TGTGCCAGCAGCCAAGATAGGCAGGGTACCTACGAGCAGTACTTC
-,14,-,TRBV6-5,TRBJ1-5,CASSYFGGNQPQHF,TGTGCCAGCAGTTACTTTGGAGGCAATCAGCCCCAGCATTTT
TRBD1,16,once,TRBV5-1,TRBJ2-3,CASSLQGALNTDTQYF,TGCGCCAGCAGCTTACAGGGGGCACTAAACACAGATACGCAGTATTTT